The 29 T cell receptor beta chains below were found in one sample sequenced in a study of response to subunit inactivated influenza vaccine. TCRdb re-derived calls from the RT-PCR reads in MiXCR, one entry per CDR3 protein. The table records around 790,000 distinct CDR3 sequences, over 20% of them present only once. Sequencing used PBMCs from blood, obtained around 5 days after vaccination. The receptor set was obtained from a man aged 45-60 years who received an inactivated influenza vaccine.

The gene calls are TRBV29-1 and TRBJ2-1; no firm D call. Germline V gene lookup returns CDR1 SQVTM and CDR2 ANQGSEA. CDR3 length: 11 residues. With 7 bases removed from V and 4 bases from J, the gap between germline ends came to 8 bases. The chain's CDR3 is CSAPYYNEQFF. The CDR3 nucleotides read TGCAGCGCCCCATATTACAATGAGCAGTTCTTC.

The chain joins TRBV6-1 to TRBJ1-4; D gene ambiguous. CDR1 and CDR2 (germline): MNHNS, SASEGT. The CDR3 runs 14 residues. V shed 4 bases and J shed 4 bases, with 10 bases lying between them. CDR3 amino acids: CASSVGARNEKLFF. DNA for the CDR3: TGTGCCAGCAGTGTTGGAGCCCGTAATGAAAAACTGTTTTTT.

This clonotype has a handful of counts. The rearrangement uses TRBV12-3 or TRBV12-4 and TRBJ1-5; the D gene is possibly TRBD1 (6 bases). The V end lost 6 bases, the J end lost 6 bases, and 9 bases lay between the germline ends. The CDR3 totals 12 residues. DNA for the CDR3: TGTGCCAGCAGGTCGACAGGTCAGCCCCAGCATTTT. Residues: CASRSTGQPQHF.

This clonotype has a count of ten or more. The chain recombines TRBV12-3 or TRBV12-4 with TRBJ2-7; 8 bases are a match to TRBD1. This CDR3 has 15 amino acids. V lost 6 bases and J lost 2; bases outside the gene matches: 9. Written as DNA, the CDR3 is TGTGCCAGCAGCCTTTCGACAGGGGACACCTACGAGCAGTACTTC. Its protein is CASSLSTGDTYEQYF.

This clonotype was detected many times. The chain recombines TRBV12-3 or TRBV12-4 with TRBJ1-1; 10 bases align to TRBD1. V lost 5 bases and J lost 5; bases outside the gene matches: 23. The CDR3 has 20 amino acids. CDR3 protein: CASSAGGLDRGIWRRTEAFF. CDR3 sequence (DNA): TGTGCCAGCAGTGCTGGGGGTTTGGACAGGGGGATTTGGAGGAGGACTGAAGCTTTCTTT.

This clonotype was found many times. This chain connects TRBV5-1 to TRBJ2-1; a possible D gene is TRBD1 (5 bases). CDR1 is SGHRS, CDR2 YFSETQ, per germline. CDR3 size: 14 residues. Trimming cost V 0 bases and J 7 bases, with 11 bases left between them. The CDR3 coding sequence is TGCGCCAGCAGCTTGGCGACAGCAGCGAATGAGCAGTTCTTC. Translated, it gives CASSLATAANEQFF.

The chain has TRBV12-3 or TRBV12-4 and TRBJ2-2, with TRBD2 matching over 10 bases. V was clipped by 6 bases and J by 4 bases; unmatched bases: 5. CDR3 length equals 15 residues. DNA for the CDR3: TGTGCCAGCAGCCTGGGACTAGCGATCACCGGGGAGCTGTTTTTT. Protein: CASSLGLAITGELFF.

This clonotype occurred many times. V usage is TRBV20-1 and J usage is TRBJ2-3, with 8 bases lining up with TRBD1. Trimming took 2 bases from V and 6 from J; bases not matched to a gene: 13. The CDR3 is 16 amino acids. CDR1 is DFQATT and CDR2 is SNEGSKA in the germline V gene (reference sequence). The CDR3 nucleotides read TGCAGTGCTAGACCGCGACAGGGGCCGCTAGTGGATACGCAGTATTTT. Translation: CSARPRQGPLVDTQYF.

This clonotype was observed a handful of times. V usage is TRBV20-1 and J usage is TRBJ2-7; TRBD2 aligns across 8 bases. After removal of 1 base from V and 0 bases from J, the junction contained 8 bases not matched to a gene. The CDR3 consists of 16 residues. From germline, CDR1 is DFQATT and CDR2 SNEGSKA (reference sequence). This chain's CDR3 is CSARGISGISSYEQYF. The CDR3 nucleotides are TGCAGTGCTAGAGGGATTAGCGGGATAAGCTCCTACGAGCAGTACTTC.

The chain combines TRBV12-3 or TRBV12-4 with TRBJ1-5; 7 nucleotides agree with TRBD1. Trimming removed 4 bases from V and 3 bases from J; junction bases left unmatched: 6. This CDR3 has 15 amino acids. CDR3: CASSSRQGVNQPQHF. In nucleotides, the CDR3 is TGTGCCAGCAGTTCCCGGCAGGGGGTCAATCAGCCCCAGCATTTT.

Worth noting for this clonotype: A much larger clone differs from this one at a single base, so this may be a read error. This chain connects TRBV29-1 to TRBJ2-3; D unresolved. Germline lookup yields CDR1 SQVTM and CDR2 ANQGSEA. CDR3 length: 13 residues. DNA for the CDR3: TGCAGCGTTGACGGTTTAGGCACAGATAAGCAGTATTTT. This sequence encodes CSVDGLGTDKQYF.

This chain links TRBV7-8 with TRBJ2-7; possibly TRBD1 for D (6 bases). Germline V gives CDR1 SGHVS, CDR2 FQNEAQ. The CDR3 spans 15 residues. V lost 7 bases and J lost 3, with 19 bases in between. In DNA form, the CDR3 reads TGTGCCAGCAACATAGGGGGAGTGAGTGTCTACGAGCAGTACTTC. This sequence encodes CASNIGGVSVYEQYF.

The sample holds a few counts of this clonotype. This chain's CDR3 is CASRATGNTGELFF. As DNA, the CDR3 is TGTGCCAGCAGAGCGACAGGGAACACCGGGGAGCTGTTTTTT. The V call is TRBV12-3 or TRBV12-4, the J call TRBJ2-2; perhaps TRBD1 as D (6 bases). The CDR3 runs 14 residues. Trimming removed 6 bases at V and 1 base at J, with 9 bases between.

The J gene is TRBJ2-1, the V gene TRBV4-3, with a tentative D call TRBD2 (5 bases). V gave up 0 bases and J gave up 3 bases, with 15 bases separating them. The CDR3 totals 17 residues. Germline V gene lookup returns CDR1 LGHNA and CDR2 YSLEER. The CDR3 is CASSQEPLASNYNEQFF. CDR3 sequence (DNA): TGCGCCAGCAGCCAAGAACCCTTGGCTAGCAACTACAATGAGCAGTTCTTC.

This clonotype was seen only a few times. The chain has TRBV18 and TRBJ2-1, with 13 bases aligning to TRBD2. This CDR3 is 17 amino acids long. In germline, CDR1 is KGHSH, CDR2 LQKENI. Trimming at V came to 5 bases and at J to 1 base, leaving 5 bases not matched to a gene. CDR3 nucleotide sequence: TGTGCCAGCTCAGGACTAGCGGGAGTGAGATCCTACAATGAGCAGTTCTTC. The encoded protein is CASSGLAGVRSYNEQFF.

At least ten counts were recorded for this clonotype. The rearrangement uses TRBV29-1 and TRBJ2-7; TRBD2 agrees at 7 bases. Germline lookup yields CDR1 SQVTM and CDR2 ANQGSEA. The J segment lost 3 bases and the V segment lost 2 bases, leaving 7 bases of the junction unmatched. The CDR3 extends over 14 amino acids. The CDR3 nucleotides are TGCAGCGTTGAAAGCGGGACCGACCTCTACGAGCAGTACTTC. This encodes CSVESGTDLYEQYF.

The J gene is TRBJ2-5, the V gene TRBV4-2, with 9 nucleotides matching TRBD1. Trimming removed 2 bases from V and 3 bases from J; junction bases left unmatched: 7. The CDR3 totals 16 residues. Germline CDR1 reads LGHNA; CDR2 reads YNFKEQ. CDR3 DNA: TGTGCCAGCAGCCAAACCGGGACAGGGACCAAAGAGACCCAGTACTTC. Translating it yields CASSQTGTGTKETQYF.

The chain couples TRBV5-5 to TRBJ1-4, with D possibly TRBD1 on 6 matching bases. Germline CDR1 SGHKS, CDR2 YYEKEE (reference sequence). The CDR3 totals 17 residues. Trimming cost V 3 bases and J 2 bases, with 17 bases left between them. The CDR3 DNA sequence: TGTGCCAGCAGCTCATCCACAGGGTGGGGTACTAATGAAAAACTGTTTTTT. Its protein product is CASSSSTGWGTNEKLFF.

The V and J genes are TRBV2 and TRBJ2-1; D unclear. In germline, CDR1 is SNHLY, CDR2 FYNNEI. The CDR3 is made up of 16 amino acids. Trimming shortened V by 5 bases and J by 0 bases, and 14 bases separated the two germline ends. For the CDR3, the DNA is TGTGCCAGCAGTTTCCCCAAACCGAGCTCCTACAATGAGCAGTTCTTC. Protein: CASSFPKPSSYNEQFF. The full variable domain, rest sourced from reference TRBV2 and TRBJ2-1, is EPEVTQTPSHQVTQMGQEVILRCVPISNHLYFYWYRQILGQKVEFLVSFYNNEISEKSEIFDDQFSVERPDGSNFTLKIRSTKLEDSAMYFCASSFPKPSSYNEQFFGPGTRLTVL.

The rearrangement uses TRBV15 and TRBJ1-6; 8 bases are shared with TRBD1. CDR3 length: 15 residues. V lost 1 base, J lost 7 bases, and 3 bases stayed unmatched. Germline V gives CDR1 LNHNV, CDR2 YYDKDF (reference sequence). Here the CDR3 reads CATSRGSGGNSPLHF. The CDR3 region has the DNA TGTGCCACCAGCAGAGGTTCAGGGGGCAATTCACCCCTCCACTTT.

CDR3 DNA: TGCGCCAGCAGCCCGGGACAGGGGGCGAGTGGTGGCTACACCTTC. Its translation: CASSPGQGASGGYTF. The chain links TRBV4-1 to TRBJ1-2; 12 nucleotides agree with TRBD1. CDR3 length: 15 residues. With V trimmed by 4 bases and J by 7 bases, 7 bases remained unmatched. Germline CDR1 reads MGHRA; CDR2 reads YSYEKL.

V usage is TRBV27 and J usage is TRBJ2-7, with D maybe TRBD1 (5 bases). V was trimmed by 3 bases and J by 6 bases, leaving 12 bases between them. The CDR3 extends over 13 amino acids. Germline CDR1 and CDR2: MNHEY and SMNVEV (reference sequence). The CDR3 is CASSLGFGAEQYF. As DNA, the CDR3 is TGTGCCAGCAGTTTGGGTTTTGGGGCCGAGCAGTACTTC.

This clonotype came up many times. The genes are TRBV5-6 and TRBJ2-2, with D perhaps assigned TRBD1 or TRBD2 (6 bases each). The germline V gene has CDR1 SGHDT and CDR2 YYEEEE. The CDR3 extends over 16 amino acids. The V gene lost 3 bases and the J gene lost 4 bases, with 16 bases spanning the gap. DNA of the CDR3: TGTGCCAGCAGCTGGGGGGCAGGGGTTACCACCGGGGAGCTGTTTTTT. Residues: CASSWGAGVTTGELFF.

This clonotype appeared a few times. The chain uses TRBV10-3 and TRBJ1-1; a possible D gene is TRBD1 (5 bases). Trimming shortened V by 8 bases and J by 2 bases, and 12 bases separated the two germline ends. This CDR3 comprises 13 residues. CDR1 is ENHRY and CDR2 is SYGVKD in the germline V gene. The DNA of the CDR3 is TGTGCCATCGGGGCCGAGCCAAACACTGAAGCTTTCTTT. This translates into CAIGAEPNTEAFF.

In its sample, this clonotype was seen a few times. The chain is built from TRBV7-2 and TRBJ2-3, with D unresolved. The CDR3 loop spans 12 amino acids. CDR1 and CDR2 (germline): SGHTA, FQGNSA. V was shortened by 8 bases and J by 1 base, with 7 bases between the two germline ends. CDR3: CASGSRTDTQYF. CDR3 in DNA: TGTGCCAGCGGAAGCCGCACAGATACGCAGTATTTT.

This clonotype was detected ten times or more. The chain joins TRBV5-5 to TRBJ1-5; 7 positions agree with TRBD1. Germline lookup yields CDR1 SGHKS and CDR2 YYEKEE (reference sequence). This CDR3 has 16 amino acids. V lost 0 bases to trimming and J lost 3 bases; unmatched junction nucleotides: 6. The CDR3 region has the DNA TGTGCCAGCAGCTTGGTGGCAGGGGGACACAATCAGCCCCAGCATTTT. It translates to CASSLVAGGHNQPQHF.

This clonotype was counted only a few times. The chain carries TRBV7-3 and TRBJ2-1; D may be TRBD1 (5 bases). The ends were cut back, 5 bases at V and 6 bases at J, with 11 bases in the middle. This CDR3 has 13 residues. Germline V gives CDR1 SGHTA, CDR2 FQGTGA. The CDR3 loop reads CASSPDSRNEQFF. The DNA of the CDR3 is TGTGCCAGCAGCCCTGACAGCCGCAATGAGCAGTTCTTC.

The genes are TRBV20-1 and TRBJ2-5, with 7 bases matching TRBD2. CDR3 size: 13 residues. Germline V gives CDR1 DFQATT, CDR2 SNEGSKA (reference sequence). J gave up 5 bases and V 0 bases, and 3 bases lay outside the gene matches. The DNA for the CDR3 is TGCAGTGCTAGAGAGACTAGCAGTGAGACCCAGTACTTC. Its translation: CSARETSSETQYF.

CDR3 in amino acids: CASSEALEFNTQYF. DNA of the CDR3: TGTGCCAGCAGTGAAGCGCTGGAGTTCAATACGCAGTATTTT. The chain couples TRBV6-1 to TRBJ2-3; D unresolved. CDR3 length equals 14 residues. V was pared by 0 bases and J by 7 bases, with 11 bases between. Germline V gene lookup returns CDR1 MNHNS and CDR2 SASEGT.